A selection of T cell receptor beta chains follows, all from one sample in a study of blood T cell repertoires in COVID-19. Measured with immunoSEQ multiplex PCR; TCRdb has only the in-frame clones, and not every one. The data contain some 59,000 clones, roughly nine tenths of them seen just once; the ten biggest clones take up around 1.6%. Specimen: peripheral blood. The receptors originated from a man between 60 and 70 years old with acute or convalescent COVID-19. Each CDR3 is given with its conserved first and last residue. A D gene is named only where the DNA matches it firmly. A row's size may be missing; if present it is once, few, many or a size class.

V gene: TRBV5-1; D gene: TRBD1; clone size: .; CDR3 length: 17; J gene: TRBJ2-1; CDR3 DNA: TGCGCCAGCAGCTTGGCCGGTAGTCAGGGGGCCTACAATGAGCAGTTCTTC; CDR3 protein: CASSLAGSQGAYNEQFF
V gene: TRBV27; D gene: TRBD1; clone size: .; CDR3 length: 17; J gene: TRBJ1-1; CDR3 DNA: TGTGCCAGCAGTTTCCGACTCCGGACAGGGAGGAACGCTGAAGCTTTCTTT; CDR3 protein: CASSFRLRTGRNAEAFF
V gene: TRBV6-2/TRBV6-3; D gene: .; clone size: .; CDR3 length: 13; J gene: TRBJ1-1; CDR3 DNA: TGTGCCAGCAGTTACTTCCAGGGTGGGGAAGCTTTCTTT; CDR3 protein: CASSYFQGGEAFF
V gene: TRBV18; D gene: .; clone size: few; CDR3 length: 15; J gene: TRBJ2-2; CDR3 DNA: TGTGCCAGCTCACCGTTAGCCACGGGGGCCGGGGAGCTGTTTTTT; CDR3 protein: CASSPLATGAGELFF
V gene: TRBV27; D gene: .; clone size: .; CDR3 length: 14; J gene: TRBJ2-3; CDR3 DNA: TGTGCCAGCACCCCACAGGGAACCACAGATACGCAGTATTTT; CDR3 protein: CASTPQGTTDTQYF
V gene: TRBV7-2; D gene: TRBD2; clone size: .; CDR3 length: 17; J gene: TRBJ2-4; CDR3 DNA: TGTGCCAGCAGCGCTAGCGGGCGGGGAGGATTGAACAACATTCAGTACTTC; CDR3 protein: CASSASGRGGLNNIQYF
V gene: TRBV11-3; D gene: .; clone size: .; CDR3 length: 16; J gene: TRBJ1-6; CDR3 DNA: TGTGCCAGCAGCCCCTACCCCAGGGTTGTGGATTCACCCCTCCACTTT; CDR3 protein: CASSPYPRVVDSPLHF
V gene: TRBV20-1; D gene: TRBD1; clone size: .; CDR3 length: 11; J gene: TRBJ1-2; CDR3 DNA: TGCAGTGCTACCACAGGGGAGGGCTACACCTTC; CDR3 protein: CSATTGEGYTF
V gene: TRBV29-1; D gene: .; clone size: .; CDR3 length: 12; J gene: TRBJ2-7; CDR3 DNA: TGCAGCGTTCAGACAAGCCCCTACGAGCAGTACTTC; CDR3 protein: CSVQTSPYEQYF
V gene: TRBV7-9; D gene: TRBD2; clone size: once; CDR3 length: 19; J gene: TRBJ2-3; CDR3 DNA: TGTGCCAGCAGCCTCAGGTCTAGCGGGGGGGTAAGGAGCACAGATACGCAGTATTTT; CDR3 protein: CASSLRSSGGVRSTDTQYF
V gene: TRBV7-2; D gene: TRBD2; clone size: .; CDR3 length: 14; J gene: TRBJ2-1; CDR3 DNA: TGTGCCAGCAGCATCTCTAGCGGGGGGTTTGAGCAGTTCTTC; CDR3 protein: CASSISSGGFEQFF
V gene: TRBV6-5; D gene: .; clone size: .; CDR3 length: 14; J gene: TRBJ1-2; CDR3 DNA: TGTGCCAGCAGTCCGGACGGGAATAACTATGGCTACACCTTC; CDR3 protein: CASSPDGNNYGYTF
V gene: TRBV18; D gene: TRBD1; clone size: .; CDR3 length: 14; J gene: TRBJ1-1; CDR3 DNA: TGTGCCAGCTCAGAGGGACAGGGGAGGACTGAAGCTTTCTTT; CDR3 protein: CASSEGQGRTEAFF
V gene: TRBV2; D gene: .; clone size: .; CDR3 length: 17; J gene: TRBJ1-4; CDR3 DNA: TGTGCCAGCACCTTCGACAGGAGAGTTGCAACTAATGAAAAACTGTTTTTT; CDR3 protein: CASTFDRRVATNEKLFF
V gene: TRBV12-3/TRBV12-4; D gene: .; clone size: .; CDR3 length: 12; J gene: TRBJ1-3; CDR3 DNA: TGTGCCAGCAGTTTTCAAGGAAACACCATATATTTT; CDR3 protein: CASSFQGNTIYF
V gene: TRBV2; D gene: TRBD2; clone size: .; CDR3 length: 14; J gene: TRBJ2-1; CDR3 DNA: TGTGCCAGCAGTGGGGGACTAGGTCTCGATGAGCAGTTCTTC; CDR3 protein: CASSGGLGLDEQFF
V gene: TRBV6-5; D gene: .; clone size: .; CDR3 length: 16; J gene: TRBJ1-3; CDR3 DNA: TGTGCCAGCAGTTACTCCGGAGGAGGGTCTGGAAACACCATATATTTT; CDR3 protein: CASSYSGGGSGNTIYF
V gene: TRBV7-9; D gene: .; clone size: .; CDR3 length: 16; J gene: TRBJ1-1; CDR3 DNA: TGTGCCAGCAGCCTATCTTACGGGTTTATGAACACTGAAGCTTTCTTT; CDR3 protein: CASSLSYGFMNTEAFF
V gene: TRBV12-5; D gene: TRBD1; clone size: .; CDR3 length: 18; J gene: TRBJ1-3; CDR3 DNA: TGTGCTAGTGGTTTGGTAAGGAGGGGGCAAGAAGGTGGAAACACCATATATTTT; CDR3 protein: CASGLVRRGQEGGNTIYF
V gene: TRBV5-1; D gene: .; clone size: once; CDR3 length: 13; J gene: TRBJ2-2; CDR3 DNA: TGCGCCAGCAGCTTACAGGTTGCCGGGGAGCTGTTTTTT; CDR3 protein: CASSLQVAGELFF
V gene: TRBV4-1; D gene: TRBD1; clone size: .; CDR3 length: 17; J gene: TRBJ1-2; CDR3 DNA: TGCGCCAGCAGCGGACGGACAGGGGGCTTATCTAACTATGGCTACACCTTC; CDR3 protein: CASSGRTGGLSNYGYTF
V gene: TRBV7-9; D gene: .; clone size: .; CDR3 length: 14; J gene: TRBJ1-6; CDR3 DNA: TGTGCCAGCAGCCCGTTAGACAGCCATTCACCCCTCCACTTT; CDR3 protein: CASSPLDSHSPLHF
V gene: TRBV3-1/TRBV3-2; D gene: TRBD1; clone size: once; CDR3 length: 16; J gene: TRBJ2-3; CDR3 DNA: TGTGCCAGCAGCCAAGACAGGGGGCGCCCCACAGATACGCAGTATTTT; CDR3 protein: CASSQDRGRPTDTQYF